This TCR beta chain was retrieved from a study of cytomegalovirus exposure and HLA in healthy donors. The CDR3 has 20 amino acids. The germline gives CDR1 SGHRS, CDR2 YFSETQ. The V and J ends lost 0 bases and 3 bases respectively, with 22 bases between them. Whole-study results and caveats: Later analysis demonstrated an association between a missense DCLRE1C variant and TCR beta V- and J-gene trimming. 16,951 TCR beta sequences were associated with HLA alleles at 0.05 false discovery rate in a later analysis. Earlier analysis yielded a pattern in which most TCR beta V segments were productive about 90% or about 30% of the time.

With 60 Vbeta and 13 Jbeta primers, the PCR was carried out. The protocol was immunoSEQ multiplex PCR, while the TCRdb copy is restricted to in-frame clones and leaves out a portion. Reported are about 100,000 clones; the ten largest clones contain about 0.59%. In regard to this clone: Its cognate antigen is unknown.

The chain combines TRBV5-1 with TRBJ2-6, with no clear D. The sequence was obtained from a man in his fifties in good health and CMV-seronegative. Sequencing input: PBMCs. DNA of the CDR3: TGCGCCAGCAGCTTGGGAGCTCGGCCGGGTGGGTTCAATGGGGCCAACGTCCTGACTTTC. Its protein is CASSLGARPGGFNGANVLTF.